The clone carrying this TCR beta chain came up a few times. The antigen remains unidentified. The data were produced by immunoSEQ multiplex PCR, yet TCRdb's version contains in-frame clones alone and is incomplete. Here the sample spans about 710,000 clones, around four fifths being singletons. Trimming removed 3 bases from V and 5 bases from J, with 12 bases in between. CDR1 and CDR2 from the germline V gene are SGHRS and YFSETQ. The CDR3 length is 14 residues. The data were taken from a study of shared clonotypes between healthy human individuals. Free of recent acute infections or vaccinations, the donors were healthy HIV-negative adults. The study separated CD4+ cells into CD45RA+ naive and CD45RA-negative memory subsets. The study's findings and limits: How much donors shared clonotypes was expected to be affected by sequencing depth.

The specimen sequenced was memory CD4+ T cells sorted from blood. Noted subset: CD45RA-negative fraction. The chain uses TRBV5-1 and TRBJ2-1; TRBD2 is a possible D gene (6 bases). The origin of this receptor is a woman aged 25 to 39 in good health. CDR3 amino acids: CASSWGGIDNEQFF. Written as DNA, the CDR3 is TGCGCCAGCAGCTGGGGCGGGATTGACAATGAGCAGTTCTTC.